This paragraph covers one TCR beta chain sequence. Its target is not known. These data come from a study of T cell responses to AZD1222 COVID-19 vaccine. Turning to the study itself: Second doses that came at about 4 or about 12 weeks were put together.

TCRdb keeps only in-frame clones here, not all; method: immunoSEQ multiplex PCR. The table lists more than 95,000 clones, 85% to 90% of them singletons. Losses at the gene ends were 7 bases for V and 1 base for J; bases not matched to a gene: 6. Germline V gives CDR1 KGHDR, CDR2 SFDVKD. The CDR3 loop spans 15 amino acids. Study observations and caveats: Spike-specific TCR breadth and depth rose after two AZD1222 doses. A reported finding is that nearly half of spike-specific TCRs target unmutated variant regions. Baseline testing showed seropositivity in only a handful of AZD1222 recipients.

The sequencing used peripheral blood, collected on day 0 of AZD1222 vaccination. This TCR was recovered from an adult in good health. The chain has TRBV24-1 and TRBJ1-1; 9 bases line up with TRBD1. The CDR3 here is CATRPGQGQNTEAFF. The CDR3 DNA is TGTGCCACCAGGCCGGGACAGGGACAGAACACTGAAGCTTTCTTT.